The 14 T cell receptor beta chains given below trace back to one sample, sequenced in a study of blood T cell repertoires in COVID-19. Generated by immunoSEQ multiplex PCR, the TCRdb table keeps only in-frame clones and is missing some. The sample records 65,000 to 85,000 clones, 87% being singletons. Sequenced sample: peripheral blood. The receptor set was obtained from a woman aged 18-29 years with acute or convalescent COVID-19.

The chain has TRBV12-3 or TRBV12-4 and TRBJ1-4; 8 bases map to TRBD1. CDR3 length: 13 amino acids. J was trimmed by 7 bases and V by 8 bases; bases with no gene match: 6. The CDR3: CASRQGAVEKLFF. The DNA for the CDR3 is TGTGCCAGCCGCCAGGGGGCAGTTGAAAAACTGTTTTTT.

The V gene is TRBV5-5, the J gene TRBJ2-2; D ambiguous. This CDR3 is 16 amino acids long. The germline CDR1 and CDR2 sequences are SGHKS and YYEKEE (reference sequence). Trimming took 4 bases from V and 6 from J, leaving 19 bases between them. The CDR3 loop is CASSPGLVSVAGELFF. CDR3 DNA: TGTGCCAGCAGCCCCGGGTTGGTAAGCGTGGCCGGGGAGCTGTTTTTT. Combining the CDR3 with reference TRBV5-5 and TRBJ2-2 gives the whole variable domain DAGVTQSPTHLIKTRGQQVTLRCSPISGHKSVSWYQQVLGQGPQFIFQYYEKEERGRGNFPDRFSARQFPNYSSELNVNALLLGDSALYLCASSPGLVSVAGELFFGEGSRLTVL.

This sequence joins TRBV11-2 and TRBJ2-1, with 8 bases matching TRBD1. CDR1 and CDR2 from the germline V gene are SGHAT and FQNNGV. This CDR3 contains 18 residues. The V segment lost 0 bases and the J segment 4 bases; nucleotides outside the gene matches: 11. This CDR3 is CASSLDFQGASEYNEQFF. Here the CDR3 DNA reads TGTGCCAGCAGCTTAGATTTTCAGGGGGCTTCGGAATACAATGAGCAGTTCTTC.

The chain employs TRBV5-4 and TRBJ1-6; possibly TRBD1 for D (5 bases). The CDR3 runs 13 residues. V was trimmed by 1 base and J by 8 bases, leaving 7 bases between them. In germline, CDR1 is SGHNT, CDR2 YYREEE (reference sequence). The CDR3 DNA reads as TGTGCCAGCAGCTTGACGGGGGATTCACCCCTCCACTTT. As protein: CASSLTGDSPLHF. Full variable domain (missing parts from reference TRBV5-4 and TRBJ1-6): ETGVTQSPTHLIKTRGQQVTLRCSSQSGHNTVSWYQQALGQGPQFIFQYYREEENGRGNFPPRFSGLQFPNYSSELNVNALELDDSALYLCASSLTGDSPLHFGNGTRLTVT.

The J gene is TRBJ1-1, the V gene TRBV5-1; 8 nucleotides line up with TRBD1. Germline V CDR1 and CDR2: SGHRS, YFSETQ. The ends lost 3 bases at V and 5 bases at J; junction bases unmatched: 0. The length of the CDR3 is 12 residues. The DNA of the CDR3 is TGCGCCAGCAGCTACAGGGGGACTGAAGCTTTCTTT. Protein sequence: CASSYRGTEAFF. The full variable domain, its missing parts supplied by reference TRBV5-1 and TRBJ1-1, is KAGVTQTPRYLIKTRGQQVTLSCSPISGHRSVSWYQQTPGQGLQFLFEYFSETQRNKGNFPGRFSGRQFSNSRSEMNVSTLELGDSALYLCASSYRGTEAFFGQGTRLTVV.

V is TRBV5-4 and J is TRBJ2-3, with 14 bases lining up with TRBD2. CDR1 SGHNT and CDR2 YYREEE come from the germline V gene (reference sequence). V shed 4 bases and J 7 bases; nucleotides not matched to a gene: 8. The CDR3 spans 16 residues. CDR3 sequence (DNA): TGTGCCAGCAGCACCAGACTAGCGGGAGGGGTAAATACGCAGTATTTT. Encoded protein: CASSTRLAGGVNTQYF.

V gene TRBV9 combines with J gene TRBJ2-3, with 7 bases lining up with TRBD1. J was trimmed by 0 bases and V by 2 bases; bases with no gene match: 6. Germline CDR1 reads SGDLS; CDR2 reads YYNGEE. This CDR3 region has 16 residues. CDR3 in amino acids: CASSVGTATSTDTQYF. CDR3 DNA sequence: TGTGCCAGCAGCGTCGGGACAGCAACTAGCACAGATACGCAGTATTTT.

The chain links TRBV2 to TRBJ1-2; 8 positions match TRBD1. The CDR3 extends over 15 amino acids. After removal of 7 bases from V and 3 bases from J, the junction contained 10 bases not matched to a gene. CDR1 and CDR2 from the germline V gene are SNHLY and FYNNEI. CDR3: CASTPTQGVDYGYTF. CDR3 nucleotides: TGTGCCAGCACTCCAACACAGGGGGTTGACTATGGCTACACCTTC.

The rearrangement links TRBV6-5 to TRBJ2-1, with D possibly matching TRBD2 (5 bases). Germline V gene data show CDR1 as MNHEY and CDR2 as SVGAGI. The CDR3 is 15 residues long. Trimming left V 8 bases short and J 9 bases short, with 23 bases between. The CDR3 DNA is TGTGCCAGCTGCGAAATAACGGCGGTAGCGACTGAGCAGTTCTTC. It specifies CASCEITAVATEQFF.

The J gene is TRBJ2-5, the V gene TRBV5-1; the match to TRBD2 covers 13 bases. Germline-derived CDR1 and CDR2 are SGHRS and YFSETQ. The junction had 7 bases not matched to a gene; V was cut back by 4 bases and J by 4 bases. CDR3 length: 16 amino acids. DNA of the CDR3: TGCGCCAGCAGCAGGGGACTAGCGGGAAATATAGAGACCCAGTACTTC. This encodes CASSRGLAGNIETQYF.

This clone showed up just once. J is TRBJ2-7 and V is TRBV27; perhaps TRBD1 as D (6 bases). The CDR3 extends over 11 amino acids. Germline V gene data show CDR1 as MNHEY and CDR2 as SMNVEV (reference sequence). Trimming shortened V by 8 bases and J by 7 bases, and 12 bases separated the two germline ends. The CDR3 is CASRSRGEQYF. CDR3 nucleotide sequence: TGTGCCAGCCGAAGCAGGGGAGAGCAGTACTTC.

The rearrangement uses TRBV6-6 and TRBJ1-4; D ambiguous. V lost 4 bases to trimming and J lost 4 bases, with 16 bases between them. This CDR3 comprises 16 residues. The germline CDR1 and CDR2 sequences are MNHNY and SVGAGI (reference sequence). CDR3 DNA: TGTGCCAGCAGTTTACATCAACCGGGGAGTAATGAAAAACTGTTTTTT. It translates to CASSLHQPGSNEKLFF.

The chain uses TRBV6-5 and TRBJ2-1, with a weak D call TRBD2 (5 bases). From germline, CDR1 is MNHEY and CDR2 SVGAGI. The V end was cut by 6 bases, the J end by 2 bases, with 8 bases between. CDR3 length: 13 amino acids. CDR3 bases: TGTGCCAGCAGGCCTAGCCCCTACAATGAGCAGTTCTTC. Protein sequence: CASRPSPYNEQFF.

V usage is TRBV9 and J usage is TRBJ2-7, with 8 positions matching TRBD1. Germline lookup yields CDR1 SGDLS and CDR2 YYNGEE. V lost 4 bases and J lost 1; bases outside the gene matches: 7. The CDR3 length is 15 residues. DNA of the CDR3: TGTGCCAGCAGCCCACAGGGGGGTGCGTCCTACGAGCAGTACTTC. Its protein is CASSPQGGASYEQYF.